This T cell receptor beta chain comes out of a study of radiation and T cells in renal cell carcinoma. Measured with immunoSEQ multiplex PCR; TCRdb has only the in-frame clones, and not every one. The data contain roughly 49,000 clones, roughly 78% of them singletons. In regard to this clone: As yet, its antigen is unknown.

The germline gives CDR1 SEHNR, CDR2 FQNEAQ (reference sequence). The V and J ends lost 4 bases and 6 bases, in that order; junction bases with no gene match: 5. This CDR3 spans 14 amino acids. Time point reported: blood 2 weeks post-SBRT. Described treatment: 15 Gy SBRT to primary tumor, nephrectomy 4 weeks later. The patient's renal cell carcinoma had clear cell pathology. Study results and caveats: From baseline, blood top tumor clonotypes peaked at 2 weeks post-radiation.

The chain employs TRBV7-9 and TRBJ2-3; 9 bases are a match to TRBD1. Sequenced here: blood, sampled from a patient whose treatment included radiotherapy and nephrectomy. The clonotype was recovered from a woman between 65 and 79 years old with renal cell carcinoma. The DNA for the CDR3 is TGTGCCAGCAGCTCCGGGACAGGGTACGATACGCAGTATTTT. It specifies CASSSGTGYDTQYF.